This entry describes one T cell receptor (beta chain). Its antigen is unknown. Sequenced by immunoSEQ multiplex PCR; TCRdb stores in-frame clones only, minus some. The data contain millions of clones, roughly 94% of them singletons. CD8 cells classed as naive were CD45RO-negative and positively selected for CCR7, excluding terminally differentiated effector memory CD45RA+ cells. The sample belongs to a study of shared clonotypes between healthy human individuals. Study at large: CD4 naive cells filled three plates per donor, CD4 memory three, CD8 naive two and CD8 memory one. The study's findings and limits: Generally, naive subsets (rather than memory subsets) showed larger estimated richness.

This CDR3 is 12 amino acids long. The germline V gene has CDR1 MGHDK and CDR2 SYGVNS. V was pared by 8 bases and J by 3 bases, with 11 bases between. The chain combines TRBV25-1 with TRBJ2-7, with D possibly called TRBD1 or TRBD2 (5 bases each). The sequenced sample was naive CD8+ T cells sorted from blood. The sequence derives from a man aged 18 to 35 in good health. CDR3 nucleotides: TGTGCCAGCGGGCCTGGGGGCTACGAGCAGTACTTC. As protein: CASGPGGYEQYF.